This T cell receptor beta chain is from a study of post-analysis software for immune sequencing data. Findings and caveats of the study: TRBV segments more frequent in patients than in controls numbered a few and included TRBV5-6, TRBV5-1 and TRBV20-1.

Unique molecular identifiers featured in each of the TCR beta cDNA libraries. TCRdb recomputed calls from the PCR reads with MiXCR, one row per CDR3 protein. Of 450,000 to 650,000 distinct CDR3 sequences in the sample, around 47% were seen once. Worth noting for this clonotype: Its antigen remains unknown.

The CDR3 length is 14 residues. V lost 3 bases and J 3 bases, leaving 12 bases between the germline ends. Looked up from germline, CDR1 is DFQATT and CDR2 is SNEGSKA (reference sequence). The TCR was taken from a girl between 5 and 17 years old with multiple sclerosis. This chain links TRBV20-1 with TRBJ2-1, with no clear D. The sequencing sample was made of blood. The CDR3 DNA follows: TGCAGTGCTAGTAGAGGCAGTCTCTACAATGAGCAGTTCTTC. Translating it yields CSASRGSLYNEQFF.